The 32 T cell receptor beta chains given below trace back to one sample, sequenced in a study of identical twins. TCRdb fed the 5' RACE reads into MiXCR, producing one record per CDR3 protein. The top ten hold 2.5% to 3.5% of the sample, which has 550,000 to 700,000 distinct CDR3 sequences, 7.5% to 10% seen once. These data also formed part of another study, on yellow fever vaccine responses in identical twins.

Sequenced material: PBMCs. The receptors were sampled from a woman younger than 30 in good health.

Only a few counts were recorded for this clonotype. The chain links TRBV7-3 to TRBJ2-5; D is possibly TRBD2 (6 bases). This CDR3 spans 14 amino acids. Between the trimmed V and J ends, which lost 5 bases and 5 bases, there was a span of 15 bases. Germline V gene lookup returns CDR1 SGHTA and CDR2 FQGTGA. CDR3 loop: CASSPNGGRETQYF. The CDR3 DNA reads TGTGCCAGCAGCCCGAATGGGGGGAGGGAGACCCAGTACTTC.

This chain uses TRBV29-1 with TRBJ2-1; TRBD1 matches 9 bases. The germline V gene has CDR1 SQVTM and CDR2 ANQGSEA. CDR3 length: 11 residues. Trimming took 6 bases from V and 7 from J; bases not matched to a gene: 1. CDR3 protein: CSVGQGNEQFF. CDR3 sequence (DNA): TGCAGCGTCGGACAGGGGAATGAGCAGTTCTTC.

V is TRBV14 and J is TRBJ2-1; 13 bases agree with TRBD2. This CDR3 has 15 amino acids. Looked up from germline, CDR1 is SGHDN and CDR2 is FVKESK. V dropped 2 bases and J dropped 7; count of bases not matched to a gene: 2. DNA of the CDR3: TGTGCCAGCAGCCAACCGGGACTAGCGGGAAATGAGCAGTTCTTC. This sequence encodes CASSQPGLAGNEQFF.

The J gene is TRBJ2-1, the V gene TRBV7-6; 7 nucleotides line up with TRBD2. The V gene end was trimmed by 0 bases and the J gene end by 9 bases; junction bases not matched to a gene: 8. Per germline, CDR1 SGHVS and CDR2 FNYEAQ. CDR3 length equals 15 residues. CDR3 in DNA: TGTGCCAGCAGCTTAGCGGGAGGGTTAACAATTGAGCAGTTCTTC. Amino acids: CASSLAGGLTIEQFF. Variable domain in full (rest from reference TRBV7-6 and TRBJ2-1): GAGVSQSPRYKVTKRGQDVALRCDPISGHVSLYWYRQALGQGPEFLTYFNYEAQQDKSGLPNDRFSAERPEGSISTLTIQRTEQRDSAMYRCASSLAGGLTIEQFFGPGTRLTVL.

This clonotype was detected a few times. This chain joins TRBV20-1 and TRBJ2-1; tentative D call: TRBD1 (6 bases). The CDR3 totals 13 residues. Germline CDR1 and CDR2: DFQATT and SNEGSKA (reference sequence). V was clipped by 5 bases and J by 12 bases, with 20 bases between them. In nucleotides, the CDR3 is TGCAGTGCTGACGTACAGGGTCGATTTGGGCAGTTCTTC. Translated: CSADVQGRFGQFF.

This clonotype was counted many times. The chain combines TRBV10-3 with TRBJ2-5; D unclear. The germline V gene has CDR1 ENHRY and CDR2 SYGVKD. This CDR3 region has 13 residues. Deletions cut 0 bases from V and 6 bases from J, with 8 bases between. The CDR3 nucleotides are TGTGCCATCAGTGAGTCAGGACCGAAGACCCAGTACTTC. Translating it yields CAISESGPKTQYF.

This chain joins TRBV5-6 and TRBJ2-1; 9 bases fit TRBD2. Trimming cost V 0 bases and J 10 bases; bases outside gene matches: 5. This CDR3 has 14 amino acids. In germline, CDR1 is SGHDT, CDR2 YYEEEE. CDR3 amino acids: CASSLEREAGEQFF. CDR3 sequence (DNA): TGTGCCAGCAGCTTGGAGCGGGAGGCGGGGGAGCAGTTCTTC.

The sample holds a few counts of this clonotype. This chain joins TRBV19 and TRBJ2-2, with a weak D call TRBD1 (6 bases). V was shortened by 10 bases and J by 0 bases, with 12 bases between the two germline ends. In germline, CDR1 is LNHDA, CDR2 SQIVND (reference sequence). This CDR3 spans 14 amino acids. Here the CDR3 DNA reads TGTGCCACAACCAACAGGGCGAACACCGGGGAGCTGTTTTTT. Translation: CATTNRANTGELFF. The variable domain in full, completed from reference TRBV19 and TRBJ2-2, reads DGGITQSPKYLFRKEGQNVTLSCEQNLNHDAMYWYRQDPGQGLRLIYYSQIVNDFQKGDIAEGYSVSREKKESFPLTVTSAQKNPTAFYLCATTNRANTGELFFGEGSRLTVL.

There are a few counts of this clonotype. CDR3 region: CASSPYIGDNPYEQYF. The CDR3 DNA sequence: TGTGCCAGCAGCCCATACATAGGGGACAATCCCTACGAGCAGTACTTC. V usage is TRBV11-1 and J usage is TRBJ2-7; D may be TRBD1 (6 bases). Per germline, CDR1 SGHAT and CDR2 FQDESV (reference sequence). Trimming took off 5 bases at V and 2 bases at J, with 19 bases between the two ends. CDR3 length equals 16 residues. Supplemented by reference TRBV11-1 and TRBJ2-7, the full variable domain reads EAEVAQSPRYKITEKSQAVAFWCDPISGHATLYWYRQILGQGPELLVQFQDESVVDDSQLPKDRFSAERLKGVDSTLKIQPAELGDSAMYLCASSPYIGDNPYEQYFGPGTRLTVT.

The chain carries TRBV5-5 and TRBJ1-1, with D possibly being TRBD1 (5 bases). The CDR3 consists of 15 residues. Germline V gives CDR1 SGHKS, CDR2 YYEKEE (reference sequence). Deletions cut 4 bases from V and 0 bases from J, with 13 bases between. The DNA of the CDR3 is TGTGCCAGCAGCCTAATCAGGGAGATGAACACTGAAGCTTTCTTT. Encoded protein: CASSLIREMNTEAFF.

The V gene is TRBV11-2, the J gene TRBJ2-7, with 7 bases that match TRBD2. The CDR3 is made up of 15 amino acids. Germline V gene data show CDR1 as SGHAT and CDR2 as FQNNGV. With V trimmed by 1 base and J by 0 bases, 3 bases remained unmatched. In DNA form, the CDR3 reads TGTGCCAGCAGCTTAGGAGCGGGATACTCCTACGAGCAGTACTTC. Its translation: CASSLGAGYSYEQYF.

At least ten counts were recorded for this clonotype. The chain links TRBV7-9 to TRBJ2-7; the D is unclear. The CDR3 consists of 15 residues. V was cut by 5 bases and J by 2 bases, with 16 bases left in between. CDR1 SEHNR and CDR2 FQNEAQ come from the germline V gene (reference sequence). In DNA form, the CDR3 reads TGTGCCAGCAGCCCTCCCCCCCCGGCAGCCTACGAGCAGTACTTC. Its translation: CASSPPPPAAYEQYF.

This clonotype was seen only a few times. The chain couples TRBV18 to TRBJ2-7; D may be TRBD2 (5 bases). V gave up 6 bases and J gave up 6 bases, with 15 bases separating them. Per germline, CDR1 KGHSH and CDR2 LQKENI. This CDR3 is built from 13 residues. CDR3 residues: CASSPDVGSEQYF. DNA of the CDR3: TGTGCCAGCTCCCCAGATGTGGGGAGCGAGCAGTACTTC.

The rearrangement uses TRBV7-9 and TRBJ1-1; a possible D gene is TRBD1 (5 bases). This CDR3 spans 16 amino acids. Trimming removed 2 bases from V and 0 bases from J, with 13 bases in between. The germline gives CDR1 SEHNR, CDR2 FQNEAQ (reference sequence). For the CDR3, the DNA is TGTGCCAGCAGCTTAAGTGGGGGACGGATGAACACTGAAGCTTTCTTT. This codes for CASSLSGGRMNTEAFF.

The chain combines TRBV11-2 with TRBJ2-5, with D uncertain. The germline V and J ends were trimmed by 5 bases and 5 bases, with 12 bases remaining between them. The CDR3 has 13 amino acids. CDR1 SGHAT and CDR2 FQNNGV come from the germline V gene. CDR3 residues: CASSRIAVETQYF. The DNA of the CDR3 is TGTGCCAGCAGCAGAATTGCGGTGGAGACCCAGTACTTC.

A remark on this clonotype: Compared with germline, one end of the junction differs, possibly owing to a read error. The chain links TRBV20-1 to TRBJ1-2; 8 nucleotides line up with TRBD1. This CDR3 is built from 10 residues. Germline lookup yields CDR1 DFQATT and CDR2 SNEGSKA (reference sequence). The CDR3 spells CSARERTGPF. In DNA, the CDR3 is TGCAGTGCTAGAGAACGGACAGGGCCCTTC.

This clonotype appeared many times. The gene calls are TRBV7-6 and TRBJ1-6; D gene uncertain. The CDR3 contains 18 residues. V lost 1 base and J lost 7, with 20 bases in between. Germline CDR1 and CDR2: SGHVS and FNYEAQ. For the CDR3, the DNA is TGTGCCAGCAGCTTAGAGGTCAGACCTATAGAATCCAATTCACCCCTCCACTTT. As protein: CASSLEVRPIESNSPLHF.

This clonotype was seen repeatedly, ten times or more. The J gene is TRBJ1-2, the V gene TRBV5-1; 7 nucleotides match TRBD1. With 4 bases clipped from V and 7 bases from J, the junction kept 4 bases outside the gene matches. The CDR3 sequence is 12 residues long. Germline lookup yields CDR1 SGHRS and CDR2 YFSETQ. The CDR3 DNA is TGCGCCAGCAGCGACCCAGGGGGTGGCTACACCTTC. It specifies CASSDPGGGYTF. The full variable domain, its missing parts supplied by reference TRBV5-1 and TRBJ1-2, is KAGVTQTPRYLIKTRGQQVTLSCSPISGHRSVSWYQQTPGQGLQFLFEYFSETQRNKGNFPGRFSGRQFSNSRSEMNVSTLELGDSALYLCASSDPGGGYTFGSGTRLTVV.

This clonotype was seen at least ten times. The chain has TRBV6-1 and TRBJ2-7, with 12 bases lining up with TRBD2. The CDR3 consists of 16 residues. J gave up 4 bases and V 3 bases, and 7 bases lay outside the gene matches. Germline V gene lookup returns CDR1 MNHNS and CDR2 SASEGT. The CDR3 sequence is CASSDPSGGAEYEQYF. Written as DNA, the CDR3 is TGTGCCAGCAGTGACCCTAGCGGGGGGGCCGAATACGAGCAGTACTTC.

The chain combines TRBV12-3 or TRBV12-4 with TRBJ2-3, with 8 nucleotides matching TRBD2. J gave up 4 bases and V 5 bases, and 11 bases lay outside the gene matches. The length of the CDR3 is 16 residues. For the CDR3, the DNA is TGTGCCAGCAGTCGAAATAGCGGGGCCCCCTCAGATACGCAGTATTTT. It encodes CASSRNSGAPSDTQYF.

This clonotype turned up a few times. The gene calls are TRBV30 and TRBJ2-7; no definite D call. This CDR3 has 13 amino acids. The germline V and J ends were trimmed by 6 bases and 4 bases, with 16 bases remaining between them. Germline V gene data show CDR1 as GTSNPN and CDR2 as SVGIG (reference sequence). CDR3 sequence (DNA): TGTGCCTGCGGAAGGTCACGTTCTTACGAGCAGTACTTC. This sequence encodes CACGRSRSYEQYF.

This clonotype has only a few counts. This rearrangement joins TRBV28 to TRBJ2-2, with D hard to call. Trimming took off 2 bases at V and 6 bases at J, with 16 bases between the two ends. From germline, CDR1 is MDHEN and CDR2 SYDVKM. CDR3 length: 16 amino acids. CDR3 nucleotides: TGTGCCAGCAGTTTAGTGGATAAAGGGTCGGCCGGGGAGCTGTTTTTT. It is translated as CASSLVDKGSAGELFF.

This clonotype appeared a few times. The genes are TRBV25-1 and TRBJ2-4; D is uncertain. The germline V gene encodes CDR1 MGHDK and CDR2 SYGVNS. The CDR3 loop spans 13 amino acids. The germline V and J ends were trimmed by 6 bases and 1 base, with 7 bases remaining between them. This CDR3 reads CASRPVAKNIQYF. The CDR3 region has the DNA TGTGCCAGCAGACCAGTGGCCAAAAACATTCAGTACTTC.

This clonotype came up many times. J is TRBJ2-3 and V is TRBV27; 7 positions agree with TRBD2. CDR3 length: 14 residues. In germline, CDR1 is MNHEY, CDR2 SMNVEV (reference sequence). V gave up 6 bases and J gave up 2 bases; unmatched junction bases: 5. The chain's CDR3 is CASSLGLDTDTQYF. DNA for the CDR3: TGTGCCAGCAGCTTAGGACTAGACACAGATACGCAGTATTTT.

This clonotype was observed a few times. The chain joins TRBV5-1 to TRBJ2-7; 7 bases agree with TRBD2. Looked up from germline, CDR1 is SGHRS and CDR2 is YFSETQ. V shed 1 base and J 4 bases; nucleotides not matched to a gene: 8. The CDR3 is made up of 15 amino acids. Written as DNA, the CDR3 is TGCGCCAGCAGCTTGAATGCGGCGGGAGCTTACGAGCAGTACTTC. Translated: CASSLNAAGAYEQYF.

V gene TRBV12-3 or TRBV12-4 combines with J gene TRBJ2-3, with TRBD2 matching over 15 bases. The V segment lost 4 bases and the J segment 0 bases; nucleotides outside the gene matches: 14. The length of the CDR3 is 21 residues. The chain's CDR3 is CASSSIQGLAGGLESTDTQYF. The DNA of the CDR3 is TGTGCCAGCAGTTCAATCCAAGGACTAGCGGGGGGGCTGGAGAGCACAGATACGCAGTATTTT.

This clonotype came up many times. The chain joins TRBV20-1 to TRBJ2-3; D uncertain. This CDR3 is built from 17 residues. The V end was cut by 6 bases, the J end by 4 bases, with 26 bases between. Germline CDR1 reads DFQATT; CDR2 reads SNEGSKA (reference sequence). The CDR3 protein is CSARDQSKIAAADTQYF. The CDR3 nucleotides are TGCAGTGCCCGAGATCAGAGTAAAATAGCAGCCGCAGATACGCAGTATTTT.

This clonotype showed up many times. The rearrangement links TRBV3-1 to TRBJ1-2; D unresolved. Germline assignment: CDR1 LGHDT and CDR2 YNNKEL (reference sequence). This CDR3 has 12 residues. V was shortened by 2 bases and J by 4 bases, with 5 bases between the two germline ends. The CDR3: CASSQTPYGYTF. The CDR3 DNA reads TGTGCCAGCAGCCAAACCCCCTATGGCTACACCTTC.

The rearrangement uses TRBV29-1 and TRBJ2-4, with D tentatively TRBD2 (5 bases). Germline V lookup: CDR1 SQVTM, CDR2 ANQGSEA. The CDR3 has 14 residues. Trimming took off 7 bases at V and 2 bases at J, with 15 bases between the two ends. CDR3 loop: CSGLLGESKNIQYF. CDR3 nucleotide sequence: TGCAGCGGCCTCCTCGGGGAGTCCAAAAACATTCAGTACTTC.

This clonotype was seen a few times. CDR3: CASRRSGLSSYNEQFF. The CDR3 nucleotides are TGTGCCAGCAGACGTAGCGGGTTGAGCTCCTACAATGAGCAGTTCTTC. This chain connects TRBV2 to TRBJ2-1, with TRBD2 matching over 7 bases. V gave up 6 bases and J gave up 0 bases; unmatched junction bases: 8. CDR1 and CDR2 (germline): SNHLY, FYNNEI. The CDR3 is 16 amino acids.

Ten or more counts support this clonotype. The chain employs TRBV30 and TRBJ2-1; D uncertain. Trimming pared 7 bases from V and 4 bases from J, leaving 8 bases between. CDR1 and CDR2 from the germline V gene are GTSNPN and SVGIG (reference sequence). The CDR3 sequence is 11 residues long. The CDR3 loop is CAYTGYNEQFF. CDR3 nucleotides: TGTGCCTATACCGGGTACAATGAGCAGTTCTTC.

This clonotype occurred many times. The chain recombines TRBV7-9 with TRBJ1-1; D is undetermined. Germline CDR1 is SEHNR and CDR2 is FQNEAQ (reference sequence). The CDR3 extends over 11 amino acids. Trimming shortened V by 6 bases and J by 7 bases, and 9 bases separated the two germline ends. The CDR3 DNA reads TGTGCCAGCAGGGAGGGTGGTGAAGCTTTCTTT. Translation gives CASREGGEAFF.